A single T cell receptor beta chain is shown here with its context. In the study's own analysis: Amplification from reference gene primers served as the basis for estimated nucleated cell counts. Clones were read by immunoSEQ multiplex PCR, and TCRdb kept only the in-frame ones, dropping some. V and J calls and clone size are those listed in that table; D and trimming were worked out from the DNA. This sample has 300,000 to 400,000 clones, with around 84% found just once. These data come from a study of blood T cell repertoires in COVID-19. The sequence was collected from a human donor in a cohort sampled during active COVID-19. The sample consisted of peripheral blood.

This CDR3 reads CASSISPGHRNEQFF. The CDR3 nucleotides read TGTGCCAGTAGTATATCCCCGGGACATCGCAATGAGCAGTTCTTC. The chain joins TRBV19 to TRBJ2-1; maybe TRBD1 (6 bases). Germline loops: CDR1 LNHDA, CDR2 SQIVND (reference sequence). The CDR3 spans 15 residues. Between the trimmed V and J ends, which lost 2 bases and 6 bases, there was a span of 14 bases.